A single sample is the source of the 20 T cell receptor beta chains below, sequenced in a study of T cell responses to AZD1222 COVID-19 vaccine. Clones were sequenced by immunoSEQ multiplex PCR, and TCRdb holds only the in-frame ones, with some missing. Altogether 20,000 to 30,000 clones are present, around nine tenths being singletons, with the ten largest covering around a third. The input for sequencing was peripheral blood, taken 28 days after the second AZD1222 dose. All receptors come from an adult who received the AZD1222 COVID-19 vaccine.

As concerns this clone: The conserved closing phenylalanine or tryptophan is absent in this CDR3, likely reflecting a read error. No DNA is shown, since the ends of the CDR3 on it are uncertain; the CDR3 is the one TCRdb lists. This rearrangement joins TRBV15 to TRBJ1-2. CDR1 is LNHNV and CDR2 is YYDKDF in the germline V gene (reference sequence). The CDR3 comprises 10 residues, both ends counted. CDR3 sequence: CATSSADPSS.

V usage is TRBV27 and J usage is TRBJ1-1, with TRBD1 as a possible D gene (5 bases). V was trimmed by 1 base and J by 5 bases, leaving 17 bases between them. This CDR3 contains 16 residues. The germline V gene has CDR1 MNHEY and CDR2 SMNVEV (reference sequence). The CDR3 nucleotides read TGTGCCAGCAGTTTATTTGGAGGGTTGGGGCGGACTGAAGCTTTCTTT. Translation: CASSLFGGLGRTEAFF.

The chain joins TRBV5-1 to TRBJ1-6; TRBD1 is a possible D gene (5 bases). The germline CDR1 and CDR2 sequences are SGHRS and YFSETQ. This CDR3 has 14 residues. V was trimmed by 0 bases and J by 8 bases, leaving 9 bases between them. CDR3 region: CASSLGAGDSPLHF. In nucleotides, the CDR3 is TGCGCCAGCAGCTTGGGAGCGGGGGATTCACCCCTCCACTTT. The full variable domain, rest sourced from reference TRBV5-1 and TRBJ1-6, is KAGVTQTPRYLIKTRGQQVTLSCSPISGHRSVSWYQQTPGQGLQFLFEYFSETQRNKGNFPGRFSGRQFSNSRSEMNVSTLELGDSALYLCASSLGAGDSPLHFGNGTRLTVT.

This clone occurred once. The chain's CDR3 is CASSREWYGYTF. Here the CDR3 DNA reads TGTGCCAGCAGCCGAGAGTGGTATGGCTACACCTTC. The chain carries TRBV7-9 and TRBJ1-2, with D uncertain. The CDR3 runs 12 residues. With 5 bases removed from V and 5 bases from J, the gap between germline ends came to 9 bases. CDR1 and CDR2 from the germline V gene are SEHNR and FQNEAQ (reference sequence).

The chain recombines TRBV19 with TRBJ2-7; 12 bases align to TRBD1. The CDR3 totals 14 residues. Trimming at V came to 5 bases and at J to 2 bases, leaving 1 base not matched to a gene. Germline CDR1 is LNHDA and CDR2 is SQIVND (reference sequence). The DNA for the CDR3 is TGTGCCAGTAGTGGGACAGGGGGCCCCTACGAGCAGTACTTC. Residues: CASSGTGGPYEQYF. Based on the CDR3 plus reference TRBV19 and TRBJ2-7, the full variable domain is DGGITQSPKYLFRKEGQNVTLSCEQNLNHDAMYWYRQDPGQGLRLIYYSQIVNDFQKGDIAEGYSVSREKKESFPLTVTSAQKNPTAFYLCASSGTGGPYEQYFGPGTRLTVT.

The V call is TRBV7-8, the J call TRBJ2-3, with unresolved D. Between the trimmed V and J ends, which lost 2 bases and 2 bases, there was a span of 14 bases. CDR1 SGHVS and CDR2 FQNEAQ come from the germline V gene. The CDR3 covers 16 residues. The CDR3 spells CASSLMDPVLTDTQYF. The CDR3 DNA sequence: TGTGCCAGCAGCTTAATGGACCCCGTACTCACAGATACGCAGTATTTT.

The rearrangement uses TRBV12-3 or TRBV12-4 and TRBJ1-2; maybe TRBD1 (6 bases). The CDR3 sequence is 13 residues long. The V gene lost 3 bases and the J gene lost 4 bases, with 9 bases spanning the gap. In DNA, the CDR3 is TGTGCCAGCAGTTTTACAGGGACCTATGGCTACACCTTC. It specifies CASSFTGTYGYTF.

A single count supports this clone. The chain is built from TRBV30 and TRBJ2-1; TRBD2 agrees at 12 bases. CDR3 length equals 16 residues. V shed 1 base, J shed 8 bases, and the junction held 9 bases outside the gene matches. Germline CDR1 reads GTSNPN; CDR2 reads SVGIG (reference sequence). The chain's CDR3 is CAWSALLAGGPDEQFF. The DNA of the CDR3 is TGTGCCTGGAGTGCCCTGCTAGCGGGAGGGCCGGATGAGCAGTTCTTC. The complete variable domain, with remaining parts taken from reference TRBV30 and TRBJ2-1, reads SQTIHQWPATLVQPVGSPLSLECTVEGTSNPNLYWYRQAAGRGLQLLFYSVGIGQISSEVPQNLSASRPQDRQFILSSKKLLLSDSGFYLCAWSALLAGGPDEQFFGPGTRLTVL.

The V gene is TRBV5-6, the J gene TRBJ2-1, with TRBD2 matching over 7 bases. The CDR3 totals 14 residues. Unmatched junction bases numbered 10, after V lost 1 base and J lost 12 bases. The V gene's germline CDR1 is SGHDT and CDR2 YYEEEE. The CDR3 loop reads CASSLSGRAPGQFF. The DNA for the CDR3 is TGTGCCAGCAGCTTGTCGGGGAGGGCTCCCGGGCAGTTCTTC.

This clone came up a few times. CDR3 sequence reads: CASSDGGAGGPTDTQYF. The CDR3 nucleotides are TGTGCCAGCAGTGACGGGGGAGCGGGAGGGCCGACAGATACGCAGTATTTT. The rearrangement uses TRBV6-4 and TRBJ2-3, with TRBD2 identical over 10 bases. After removal of 2 bases from V and 3 bases from J, the junction contained 8 bases not matched to a gene. The germline V gene has CDR1 MRHNA and CDR2 SNTAGT. The CDR3 has 17 residues.

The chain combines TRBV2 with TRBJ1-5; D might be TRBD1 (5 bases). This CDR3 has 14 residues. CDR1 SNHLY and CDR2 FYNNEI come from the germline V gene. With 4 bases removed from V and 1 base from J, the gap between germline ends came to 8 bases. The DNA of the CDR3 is TGTGCCAGCAGTGTAGGACACAGCAATCAGCCCCAGCATTTT. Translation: CASSVGHSNQPQHF.

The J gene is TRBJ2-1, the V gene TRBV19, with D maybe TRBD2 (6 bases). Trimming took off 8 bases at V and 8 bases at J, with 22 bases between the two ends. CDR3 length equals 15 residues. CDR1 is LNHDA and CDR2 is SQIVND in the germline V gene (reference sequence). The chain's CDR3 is CASLKPGLPGDEQFF. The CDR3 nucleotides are TGTGCCAGTTTAAAACCGGGACTCCCTGGGGATGAGCAGTTCTTC. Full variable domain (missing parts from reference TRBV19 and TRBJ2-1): DGGITQSPKYLFRKEGQNVTLSCEQNLNHDAMYWYRQDPGQGLRLIYYSQIVNDFQKGDIAEGYSVSREKKESFPLTVTSAQKNPTAFYLCASLKPGLPGDEQFFGPGTRLTVL.

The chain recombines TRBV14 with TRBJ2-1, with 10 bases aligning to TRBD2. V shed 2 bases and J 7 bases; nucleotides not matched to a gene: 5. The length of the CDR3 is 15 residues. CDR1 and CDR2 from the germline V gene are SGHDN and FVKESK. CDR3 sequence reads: CASSQLAGGSNEQFF. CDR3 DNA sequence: TGTGCCAGCAGCCAATTAGCGGGAGGAAGTAATGAGCAGTTCTTC.

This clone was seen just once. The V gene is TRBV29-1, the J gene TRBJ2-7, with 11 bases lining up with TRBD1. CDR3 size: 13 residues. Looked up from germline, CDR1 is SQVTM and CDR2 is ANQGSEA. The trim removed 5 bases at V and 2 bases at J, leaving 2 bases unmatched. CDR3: CSVQGQGAYEQYF. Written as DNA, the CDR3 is TGCAGCGTTCAGGGACAGGGGGCCTACGAGCAGTACTTC.

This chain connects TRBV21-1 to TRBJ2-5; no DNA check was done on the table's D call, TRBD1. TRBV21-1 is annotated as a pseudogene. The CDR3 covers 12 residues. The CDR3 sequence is CANGTVQETQYF. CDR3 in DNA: TGTGCCAACGGGACAGTACAAGAGACCCAGTACTTC.

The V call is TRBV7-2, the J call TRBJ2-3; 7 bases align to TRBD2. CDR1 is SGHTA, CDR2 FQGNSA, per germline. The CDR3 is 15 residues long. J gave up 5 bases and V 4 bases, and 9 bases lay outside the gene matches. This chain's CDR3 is CASSSSGSLGDTQYF. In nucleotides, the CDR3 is TGTGCCAGCAGCTCTAGCGGAAGCCTGGGAGATACGCAGTATTTT.

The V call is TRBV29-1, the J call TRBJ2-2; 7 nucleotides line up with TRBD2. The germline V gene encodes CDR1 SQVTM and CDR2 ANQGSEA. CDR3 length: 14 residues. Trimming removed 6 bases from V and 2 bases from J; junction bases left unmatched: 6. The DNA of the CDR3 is TGCAGCGTCCTAGCGGATTATAACACCGGGGAGCTGTTTTTT. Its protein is CSVLADYNTGELFF.

The DNA for the CDR3 is TGTGCCAGCAGCTTGGCGGGGACAGGGGGCTCTCGGATCTATGGCTACACCTTC. Translated, it gives CASSLAGTGGSRIYGYTF. The chain has TRBV5-5 and TRBJ1-2; TRBD1 matches 12 bases. Germline V CDR1 and CDR2: SGHKS, YYEKEE (reference sequence). The CDR3 totals 18 residues. Germline trimming cut 0 bases from V and 4 bases from J; bases unmatched to any gene: 10.

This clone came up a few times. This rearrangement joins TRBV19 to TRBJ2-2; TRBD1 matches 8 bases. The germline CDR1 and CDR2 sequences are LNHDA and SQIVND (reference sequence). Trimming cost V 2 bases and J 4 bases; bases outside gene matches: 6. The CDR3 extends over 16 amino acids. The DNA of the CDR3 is TGTGCCAGTAGTATAATCACAGGGGGAAGCACCGGGGAGCTGTTTTTT. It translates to CASSIITGGSTGELFF.

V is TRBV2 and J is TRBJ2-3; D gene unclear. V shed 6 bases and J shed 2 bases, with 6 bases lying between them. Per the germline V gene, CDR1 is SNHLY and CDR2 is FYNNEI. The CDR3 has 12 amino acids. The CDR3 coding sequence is TGTGCCAGCAGGCCTAACACAGATACGCAGTATTTT. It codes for CASRPNTDTQYF.